Shown below are 13 T cell receptor beta chains from a single sample sequenced in a study of control samples from healthy donors and cancer patients. Repertoires were generated with immunoSEQ multiplex PCR, while TCRdb's copy carries only in-frame clones and drops some. The sample carries 180,000 or so clones, roughly 89% recorded once. Sequenced sample: blood. These receptors came from a woman in her 30s in good health.

This clone was seen just once. V and J are TRBV19 and TRBJ2-6; D is unclear. CDR3 length: 15 residues. The ends were cut back, 3 bases at V and 0 bases at J, with 6 bases in the middle. Germline CDR1 is LNHDA and CDR2 is SQIVND (reference sequence). The CDR3 region has the DNA TGTGCCAGTAGTATCGAGGACTCTGGGGCCAACGTCCTGACTTTC. Translation gives CASSIEDSGANVLTF.

The chain couples TRBV6-1 to TRBJ2-7; D perhaps matches TRBD2 (5 bases). From germline, CDR1 is MNHNS and CDR2 SASEGT. The CDR3 length is 15 residues. V was trimmed by 1 base and J by 1 base, leaving 11 bases between them. CDR3 protein: CASSEEGEGSYEQYF. CDR3 bases: TGTGCCAGCAGTGAAGAGGGAGAGGGATCCTACGAGCAGTACTTC.

The gene calls are TRBV27 and TRBJ2-7, with 8 bases aligning to TRBD1. CDR3 size: 13 residues. CDR1 and CDR2 from the germline V gene are MNHEY and SMNVEV (reference sequence). J gave up 5 bases and V 2 bases, and 2 bases lay outside the gene matches. CDR3: CASSLQGAHEQYF. CDR3 coding DNA: TGTGCCAGCAGTTTACAGGGGGCCCACGAGCAGTACTTC.

Comment on this clone: Other nucleotide sequences from this sample produce the same CDR3. This rearrangement joins TRBV6-2 or TRBV6-3 to TRBJ1-5; weak D call: TRBD1 (6 bases). There are 14 residues in the CDR3. V lost 0 bases and J lost 7, with 10 bases in between. Germline assignment: CDR1 MNHEY and CDR2 SVGEGT. CDR3 residues: CASSYSGGGQPQHF. CDR3 nucleotides: TGTGCCAGCAGTTACTCGGGGGGCGGGCAGCCCCAGCATTTT.

This rearrangement joins TRBV7-8 to TRBJ1-4; 8 bases match TRBD1. Germline loops: CDR1 SGHVS, CDR2 FQNEAQ. The CDR3 length is 17 residues. V shed 3 bases, J shed 3 bases, and the junction held 9 bases outside the gene matches. CDR3 residues: CASSLDRAAYPNEKLFF. DNA for the CDR3: TGTGCCAGCAGCTTGGACAGGGCGGCATATCCTAATGAAAAACTGTTTTTT.

V gene TRBV10-3 combines with J gene TRBJ1-6, with D unclear. The ends were cut back, 10 bases at V and 4 bases at J, with 11 bases in the middle. Germline assignment: CDR1 ENHRY and CDR2 SYGVKD. The CDR3 extends over 13 amino acids. The DNA for the CDR3 is TGTGCCACGGCCGGCAATTATAATTCACCCCTCCACTTT. It translates to CATAGNYNSPLHF.

CDR3: CASSRRANSPLHF. In nucleotides, the CDR3 is TGTGCCAGCAGTAGACGGGCTAATTCACCCCTCCACTTT. The chain recombines TRBV6-5 with TRBJ1-6; D ambiguous. Germline V gene sequence: CDR1 MNHEY, CDR2 SVGAGI. The CDR3 totals 13 residues. Trimming pared 5 bases from V and 6 bases from J, leaving 8 bases between.

The chain employs TRBV7-3 and TRBJ1-6; D not resolved. Germline CDR1 SGHTA, CDR2 FQGTGA. The CDR3 has 14 amino acids. Deletions cut 1 base from V and 7 bases from J, with 8 bases between. CDR3: CASSLSGRNSPLHF. The CDR3 bases are TGTGCCAGCAGCTTAAGCGGACGGAATTCACCCCTCCACTTT.

V is TRBV3-1 (or the pseudogene TRBV3-2) and J is TRBJ2-4, with 10 bases lining up with TRBD1. Germline V CDR1 and CDR2: LGHDT, YNNKEL (reference sequence). The CDR3 is 14 residues long. V lost 4 bases, J lost 6 bases, and 3 bases stayed unmatched. Here the CDR3 DNA reads TGTGCCAGCAGCCCCCGGGACAGGGGAAACATTCAGTACTTC. Its translation is CASSPRDRGNIQYF.

This clone was seen once. The chain employs TRBV27 and TRBJ1-5, with D perhaps TRBD1 (5 bases). The CDR3 is 12 residues long. Germline loops: CDR1 MNHEY, CDR2 SMNVEV (reference sequence). V was pared by 6 bases and J by 9 bases, with 12 bases between. This chain's CDR3 is CASSNSGSPQHF. The CDR3, as DNA: TGTGCCAGCAGCAACTCAGGGTCGCCCCAGCATTTT.

The chain links TRBV19 to TRBJ2-7; D is unclear. V dropped 5 bases and J dropped 4 bases, with 6 bases sitting between them. This CDR3 is 11 amino acids long. CDR1 is LNHDA and CDR2 is SQIVND in the germline V gene (reference sequence). Here the CDR3 reads CASSVGYEQYF. The DNA for the CDR3 is TGTGCCAGTAGTGTTGGATACGAGCAGTACTTC.

The V gene is TRBV25-1, the J gene TRBJ2-7; TRBD2 might be the D (6 bases). Trimming left V 4 bases short and J 0 bases short, with 7 bases between. The CDR3 is 13 residues long. CDR1 MGHDK and CDR2 SYGVNS come from the germline V gene. The CDR3 DNA reads TGTGCCAGCAGTGTCGGGGGCTCCTACGAGCAGTACTTC. It encodes CASSVGGSYEQYF.

V and J are TRBV18 and TRBJ2-7; 11 bases are shared with TRBD2. The trim removed 5 bases at V and 3 bases at J, leaving 6 bases unmatched. This CDR3 contains 15 residues. Germline V gene data show CDR1 as KGHSH and CDR2 as LQKENI. The DNA for the CDR3 is TGTGCCAGCTCATTAACCGGGACTAGCGGCTACGAGCAGTACTTC. This sequence encodes CASSLTGTSGYEQYF.